The 6 T cell receptor beta chains below come from one sample, sequenced in a study of technical replicates of blood from a handful of donors (dated by TCRdb to 2015 to 2018). Libraries came from the immunoSEQ multiplex PCR assay. TCRdb obtained this table from immuneACCESS and retained in-frame rearrangements with V and J assigned. These tables miss some clones; where compared with another copy, unresolved V genes account for less than half of the shortfall, and the remainder is unexplained. The sample data list about 79,000 clones, and 75% to 95% of these were observed just once. The top ten clones comprise approximately 0.4% of the sample. The sequenced sample was T cells isolated from PBMCs. The receptor source for this set is a human donor in good health. Some clones in this sample may be carry-over from other donors' samples.

V is TRBV5-5 and J is TRBJ1-2; 10 nucleotides agree with TRBD1. CDR1 and CDR2 (germline): SGHKS, YYEKEE (reference sequence). V lost 1 base and J lost 4; bases outside the gene matches: 19. The CDR3 is 20 residues long. The CDR3 sequence is CASSLSLSEVGQGEVYGYTF. The CDR3 DNA follows: TGTGCCAGCAGCTTGTCCCTCTCGGAAGTAGGACAGGGGGAAGTCTATGGCTACACCTTC.

The chain recombines TRBV9 with TRBJ1-3; D is possibly TRBD1 (6 bases). V shed 0 bases and J shed 4 bases, with 20 bases lying between them. Germline lookup yields CDR1 SGDLS and CDR2 YYNGEE. CDR3 length: 18 residues. Here the CDR3 reads CASSVATGRQVAGNTIYF. The CDR3 DNA sequence: TGTGCCAGCAGCGTAGCTACTGGGAGACAGGTTGCGGGAAACACCATATATTTT.

The chain joins TRBV7-9 to TRBJ2-7, with D possibly being TRBD1 (5 bases). This CDR3 is 14 amino acids long. V was shortened by 6 bases and J by 2 bases, with 14 bases between the two germline ends. Germline lookup yields CDR1 SEHNR and CDR2 FQNEAQ (reference sequence). The CDR3 sequence is CASSIGVGTYEQYF. The CDR3 coding sequence is TGTGCCAGCAGTATAGGGGTGGGTACCTACGAGCAGTACTTC.

This chain links TRBV27 with TRBJ2-5, with TRBD1 matching over 7 bases. The germline V gene encodes CDR1 MNHEY and CDR2 SMNVEV (reference sequence). The CDR3 loop spans 13 amino acids. Unmatched junction bases numbered 5, after V lost 8 bases and J lost 2 bases. DNA for the CDR3: TGTGCCAGCTCCGGACAGGCTCAAGAGACCCAGTACTTC. Translated, it gives CASSGQAQETQYF.

The table lists this clone with a few counts. V gene TRBV2 combines with J gene TRBJ1-4; tentatively, D is TRBD1 (5 bases). Germline V lookup: CDR1 SNHLY, CDR2 FYNNEI. With 6 bases removed from V and 0 bases from J, the gap between germline ends came to 14 bases. CDR3 size: 16 residues. CDR3 sequence: CASSHLQGATNEKLFF. The CDR3, as DNA: TGTGCCAGCAGCCACCTCCAGGGTGCAACTAATGAAAAACTGTTTTTT.

The chain employs TRBV28 and TRBJ1-5; no clear D. The CDR3 totals 12 residues. The V gene's germline CDR1 is MDHEN and CDR2 SYDVKM. Trimming cost V 2 bases and J 6 bases, with 5 bases left between them. In DNA form, the CDR3 reads TGTGCCAGCAGTTTAATCGGTCAGCCCCAGCATTTT. It codes for CASSLIGQPQHF.